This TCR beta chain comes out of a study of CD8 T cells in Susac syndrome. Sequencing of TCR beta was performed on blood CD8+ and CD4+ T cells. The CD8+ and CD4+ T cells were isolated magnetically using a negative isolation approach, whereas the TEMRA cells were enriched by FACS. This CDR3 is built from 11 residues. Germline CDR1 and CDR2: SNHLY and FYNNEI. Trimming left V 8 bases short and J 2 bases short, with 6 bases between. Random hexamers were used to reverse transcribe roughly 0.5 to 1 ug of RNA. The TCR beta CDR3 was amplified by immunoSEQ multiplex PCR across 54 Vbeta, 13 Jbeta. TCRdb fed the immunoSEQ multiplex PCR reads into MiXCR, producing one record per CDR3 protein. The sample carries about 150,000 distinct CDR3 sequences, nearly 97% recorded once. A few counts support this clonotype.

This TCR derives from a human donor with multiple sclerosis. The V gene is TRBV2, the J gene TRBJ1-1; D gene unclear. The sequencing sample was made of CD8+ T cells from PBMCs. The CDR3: CASGRNTEAFF. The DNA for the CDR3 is TGTGCCAGCGGCAGAAACACTGAAGCTTTCTTT.